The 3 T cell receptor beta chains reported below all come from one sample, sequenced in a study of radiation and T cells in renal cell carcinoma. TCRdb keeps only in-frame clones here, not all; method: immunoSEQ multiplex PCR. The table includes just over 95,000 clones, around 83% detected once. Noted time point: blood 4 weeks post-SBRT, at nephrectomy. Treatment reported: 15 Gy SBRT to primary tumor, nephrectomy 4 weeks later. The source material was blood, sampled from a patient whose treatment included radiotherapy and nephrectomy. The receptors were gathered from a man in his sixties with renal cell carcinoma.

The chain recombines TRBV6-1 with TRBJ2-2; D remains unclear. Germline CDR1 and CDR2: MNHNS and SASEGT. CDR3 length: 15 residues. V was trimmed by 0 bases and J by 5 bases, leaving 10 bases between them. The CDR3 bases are TGTGCCAGCAGTGAAGCTGAACGTATAACCGGGGAGCTGTTTTTT. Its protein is CASSEAERITGELFF.

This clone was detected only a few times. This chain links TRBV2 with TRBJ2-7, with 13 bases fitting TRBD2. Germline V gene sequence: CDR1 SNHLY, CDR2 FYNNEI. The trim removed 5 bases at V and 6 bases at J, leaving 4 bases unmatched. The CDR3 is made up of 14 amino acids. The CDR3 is CASSWTSGSGEQYF. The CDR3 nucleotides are TGTGCCAGCAGTTGGACTAGCGGGAGTGGCGAGCAGTACTTC.

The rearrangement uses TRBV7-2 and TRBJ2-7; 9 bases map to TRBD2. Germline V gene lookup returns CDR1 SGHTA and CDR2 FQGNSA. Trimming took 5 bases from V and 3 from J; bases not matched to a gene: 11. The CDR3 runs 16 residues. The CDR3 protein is CASSPSGLAGFYEQYF. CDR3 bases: TGTGCCAGCAGCCCTTCGGGTCTAGCGGGGTTCTACGAGCAGTACTTC.